Each of the 3 T cell receptor beta chains below was sequenced from the same sample in a study of T cells after yellow fever vaccination. One entry per CDR3 protein results from TCRdb running MiXCR on the 5' RACE reads. The profile shows 400,000 or so distinct CDR3 sequences, approximately 6% of them singletons. The sample in question was PBMCs, obtained 5 days after the yellow fever booster vaccination. These receptors all come from a man aged 25-45 years who received the YFV17D yellow fever vaccine.

CDR3 amino acids: CASGIAKNIQYF. In DNA, the CDR3 is TGTGCCAGCGGAATAGCCAAAAACATTCAGTACTTC. The chain employs TRBV27 and TRBJ2-4; the D is unclear. The germline V gene encodes CDR1 MNHEY and CDR2 SMNVEV (reference sequence). The CDR3 covers 12 residues. The V end lost 8 bases, the J end lost 0 bases, and 5 bases lay between the germline ends.

This clonotype turned up a few times. This chain uses TRBV10-3 with TRBJ1-2; D uncertain. The V end was cut by 3 bases, the J end by 4 bases, with 9 bases between. Germline V lookup: CDR1 ENHRY, CDR2 SYGVKD. The CDR3 sequence is 13 residues long. CDR3 nucleotide sequence: TGTGCCATCAGTGACGGGCTGAGCTATGGCTACACCTTC. It encodes CAISDGLSYGYTF.

This clonotype has only a few counts. The CDR3 coding sequence is TGTGCCAGCAGCAACGGGACAGGGGTAGAGACCCAGTACTTC. Translating it yields CASSNGTGVETQYF. The rearrangement links TRBV21-1 to TRBJ2-5; the table's D call of TRBD1 was not tested on the DNA. TRBV21-1 counts as a pseudogene. The length of the CDR3 is 14 residues.